The 20 T cell receptor beta chains reported below all come from one sample, sequenced in a study of T cell responses to AZD1222 COVID-19 vaccine. Sequenced by immunoSEQ multiplex PCR; TCRdb stores in-frame clones only, minus some. The data show about 150,000 clones, approximately 90% seen once. The sample here was peripheral blood, taken 28 days after the second AZD1222 dose. The receptors were gathered from an adult who received the AZD1222 COVID-19 vaccine.

V and J are TRBV11-3 and TRBJ1-6; D remains ambiguous. The germline V gene has CDR1 SGHNT and CDR2 YENEEA. V lost 4 bases and J 7 bases, leaving 8 bases between the germline ends. CDR3 length equals 13 residues. The CDR3 region is CASSSAQNSPLHF. CDR3 bases: TGTGCCAGCAGCTCAGCCCAGAATTCACCCCTCCACTTT.

The chain joins TRBV2 to TRBJ2-2; D perhaps matches TRBD1 (6 bases). This CDR3 comprises 13 residues. Looked up from germline, CDR1 is SNHLY and CDR2 is FYNNEI. The V and J ends lost 8 bases and 0 bases respectively, with 7 bases between them. The CDR3 bases are TGTGCCAGCGGGGGCCCGAACACCGGGGAGCTGTTTTTT. This encodes CASGGPNTGELFF. The complete variable domain, with remaining parts taken from reference TRBV2 and TRBJ2-2, reads EPEVTQTPSHQVTQMGQEVILRCVPISNHLYFYWYRQILGQKVEFLVSFYNNEISEKSEIFDDQFSVERPDGSNFTLKIRSTKLEDSAMYFCASGGPNTGELFFGEGSRLTVL.

The genes are TRBV7-8 and TRBJ2-7; 7 nucleotides align to TRBD2. The J segment lost 4 bases and the V segment lost 1 base, leaving 4 bases of the junction unmatched. The CDR3 runs 14 residues. The germline V gene has CDR1 SGHVS and CDR2 FQNEAQ. The CDR3 bases are TGTGCCAGCAGCTTAGGCGGGAGTTTTTACGAGCAGTACTTC. Amino acids: CASSLGGSFYEQYF. Full variable domain (rest looked up from reference TRBV7-8 and TRBJ2-7): GAGVSQSPRYKVAKRGQDVALRCDPISGHVSLFWYQQALGQGPEFLTYFQNEAQLDKSGLPSDRFFAERPEGSVSTLKIQRTQQEDSAVYLCASSLGGSFYEQYFGPGTRLTVT.

The chain links TRBV5-3 to TRBJ1-3; 10 nucleotides match TRBD1. TRBV5-3 has ORF status, its function being uncertain. V gave up 9 bases and J gave up 3 bases; unmatched junction bases: 6. This CDR3 contains 14 residues. As DNA, the CDR3 is TGTGCCATGAGACAGGGGGCGCTTGGAAACACCATATATTTT. It yields the protein CAMRQGALGNTIYF.

The chain has TRBV14 and TRBJ1-3; D is undetermined. The CDR3 loop spans 14 amino acids. With 5 bases removed from V and 2 bases from J, the gap between germline ends came to 10 bases. Germline-derived CDR1 and CDR2 are SGHDN and FVKESK. Here the CDR3 reads CASSSQIPGNTIYF. The CDR3, as DNA: TGTGCCAGCAGCTCACAGATCCCTGGAAACACCATATATTTT.

Only one count was recorded for this clone. The V and J genes are TRBV20-1 and TRBJ2-5; D remains ambiguous. Trimming took off 6 bases at V and 7 bases at J, with 12 bases between the two ends. This CDR3 comprises 11 residues. Germline CDR1 DFQATT, CDR2 SNEGSKA (reference sequence). The CDR3 sequence: CSAKHQRTQYF. DNA of the CDR3: TGCAGTGCCAAACACCAGAGGACCCAGTACTTC.

The gene calls are TRBV9 and TRBJ1-2, with 9 bases lining up with TRBD1. V trimming: 4 bases; J trimming: 4 bases; junction bases outside the gene matches: 5. Per the germline V gene, CDR1 is SGDLS and CDR2 is YYNGEE. The CDR3 is 14 amino acids. The CDR3 coding sequence is TGTGCCAGCAGCATCGGACAGGGGCGCTATGGCTACACCTTC. Its translation: CASSIGQGRYGYTF. Variable domain in full (rest from reference TRBV9 and TRBJ1-2): DSGVTQTPKHLITATGQRVTLRCSPRSGDLSVYWYQQSLDQGLQFLIQYYNGEERAKGNILERFSAQQFPDLHSELNLSSLELGDSALYFCASSIGQGRYGYTFGSGTRLTVV.

The rearrangement uses TRBV19 and TRBJ1-2; a possible D gene is TRBD1 (5 bases). Trimming took off 0 bases at V and 3 bases at J, with 8 bases between the two ends. Germline lookup yields CDR1 LNHDA and CDR2 SQIVND (reference sequence). This CDR3 is 14 amino acids long. The CDR3 spells CASSIDRGDYGYTF. The DNA of the CDR3 is TGTGCCAGTAGTATAGATCGGGGGGACTATGGCTACACCTTC.

V gene TRBV19 combines with J gene TRBJ2-7; 7 nucleotides align to TRBD1. Unmatched junction bases numbered 6, after V lost 3 bases and J lost 4 bases. The CDR3 covers 14 residues. The germline V gene encodes CDR1 LNHDA and CDR2 SQIVND (reference sequence). CDR3 coding DNA: TGTGCCAGTAGTATCCAGGGGGATAGTTACGAGCAGTACTTC. Translation gives CASSIQGDSYEQYF.

This chain joins TRBV3-1 (or the pseudogene TRBV3-2) and TRBJ1-2; D ambiguous. CDR3 length: 13 amino acids. Per the germline V gene, CDR1 is LGHDT and CDR2 is YNNKEL (reference sequence). Trimming removed 4 bases from V and 4 bases from J, with 10 bases in between. This chain's CDR3 is CASSRSEAYGYTF. DNA for the CDR3: TGTGCCAGCAGCCGATCAGAAGCCTATGGCTACACCTTC.

The chain couples TRBV9 to TRBJ2-7; 9 positions match TRBD1. Looked up from germline, CDR1 is SGDLS and CDR2 is YYNGEE. The CDR3 totals 14 residues. V gave up 4 bases and J gave up 5 bases; unmatched junction bases: 7. CDR3 coding DNA: TGTGCCAGCAGCACCAGGACAGGGGCGAACGAGCAGTACTTC. Its protein is CASSTRTGANEQYF.

The gene calls are TRBV6-2 or TRBV6-3 and TRBJ2-7; 7 nucleotides match TRBD2. Germline trimming cut 4 bases from V and 8 bases from J; bases unmatched to any gene: 17. The CDR3 has 16 residues. The V gene's germline CDR1 is MNHEY and CDR2 SVGEGT. The CDR3 DNA follows: TGTGCCAGCAGTTCCTTCGTGGGGGAGGGCCTCAAAAAGCAGTACTTC. The encoded protein is CASSSFVGEGLKKQYF.

The chain combines TRBV29-1 with TRBJ2-7, with TRBD1 matching over 9 bases. Per germline, CDR1 SQVTM and CDR2 ANQGSEA. V dropped 4 bases and J dropped 5; count of bases not matched to a gene: 6. The CDR3 consists of 13 residues. The CDR3 reads CSVGGQGVNEQYF. In DNA, the CDR3 is TGCAGCGTTGGGGGACAGGGTGTCAACGAGCAGTACTTC.

This clone was seen a single time. The chain carries TRBV6-4 and TRBJ1-5; 7 bases fit TRBD1. CDR3 size: 19 residues. CDR1 and CDR2 (germline): MRHNA, SNTAGT. The junction had 21 bases not matched to a gene; V was cut back by 6 bases and J by 4 bases. CDR3 in DNA: TGTGCCAGCAGGGGCCAGGGGGGGCGCACGGATTTAGCAAATCAGCCCCAGCATTTT. Translation gives CASRGQGGRTDLANQPQHF.

This clone is a singleton in its sample. V is TRBV5-4 and J is TRBJ2-3; TRBD2 matches at 8 bases. Per germline, CDR1 SGHNT and CDR2 YYREEE (reference sequence). The length of the CDR3 is 17 residues. V gave up 4 bases and J gave up 6 bases; unmatched junction bases: 16. The CDR3 sequence is CASSQGGTGGALDTQYF. CDR3 nucleotide sequence: TGTGCCAGCAGCCAAGGAGGTACCGGGGGGGCACTGGATACGCAGTATTTT. Full variable domain (missing parts from reference TRBV5-4 and TRBJ2-3): ETGVTQSPTHLIKTRGQQVTLRCSSQSGHNTVSWYQQALGQGPQFIFQYYREEENGRGNFPPRFSGLQFPNYSSELNVNALELDDSALYLCASSQGGTGGALDTQYFGPGTRLTVL.

This chain links TRBV11-2 with TRBJ2-1; either TRBD1 or TRBD2 may fit D (6 bases each). With 4 bases removed from V and 4 bases from J, the gap between germline ends came to 14 bases. CDR1 SGHAT and CDR2 FQNNGV come from the germline V gene. The CDR3 spans 15 residues. CDR3 sequence (DNA): TGTGCCAGCAGCTCCCTAGGGGGGAGATACAATGAGCAGTTCTTC. It encodes CASSSLGGRYNEQFF.

This clone showed up just once. The V gene is TRBV13, the J gene TRBJ1-2; 8 nucleotides line up with TRBD1. The germline gives CDR1 PRHDT, CDR2 FYEKMQ (reference sequence). This CDR3 spans 13 amino acids. V trimming: 4 bases; J trimming: 4 bases; junction bases outside the gene matches: 2. The CDR3 reads CASSSRGPYGYTF. The CDR3, as DNA: TGTGCCAGCAGCTCCAGGGGGCCCTATGGCTACACCTTC. Together with reference TRBV13 and TRBJ1-2, the CDR3 gives the full variable domain: AAGVIQSPRHLIKEKRETATLKCYPIPRHDTVYWYQQGPGQDPQFLISFYEKMQSDKGSIPDRFSAQQFSDYHSELNMSSLELGDSALYFCASSSRGPYGYTFGSGTRLTVV.

This rearrangement joins TRBV21-1 to TRBJ1-1. TRBV21-1 is tagged as a pseudogene. The CDR3 covers 15 residues. Written as DNA, the CDR3 is TGTGCCAGCAAAAGGGACCCGAGACCGAACACTGAAGCTTTCTTT. Its translation is CASKRDPRPNTEAFF.

V usage is TRBV3-1 (or the pseudogene TRBV3-2) and J usage is TRBJ1-1; maybe TRBD1 (6 bases). The V gene's germline CDR1 is LGHDT and CDR2 YNNKEL (reference sequence). Trimming left V 5 bases short and J 8 bases short, with 18 bases between. The CDR3 consists of 14 residues. The CDR3 region has the DNA TGTGCCAGCAGCTGGACCATACAGGGATCCGAAGCTTTCTTT. Amino acid sequence: CASSWTIQGSEAFF.

This clone was seen once. The V gene is TRBV12-5, the J gene TRBJ1-1; D call uncertain. Germline values: CDR1 LGHNT, CDR2 FRNRAP. Deletions cut 0 bases from V and 7 bases from J, with 6 bases between. This CDR3 spans 12 amino acids. CDR3: CASGLVLREAFF. CDR3 nucleotides: TGTGCTAGTGGTTTGGTACTACGTGAAGCTTTCTTT.